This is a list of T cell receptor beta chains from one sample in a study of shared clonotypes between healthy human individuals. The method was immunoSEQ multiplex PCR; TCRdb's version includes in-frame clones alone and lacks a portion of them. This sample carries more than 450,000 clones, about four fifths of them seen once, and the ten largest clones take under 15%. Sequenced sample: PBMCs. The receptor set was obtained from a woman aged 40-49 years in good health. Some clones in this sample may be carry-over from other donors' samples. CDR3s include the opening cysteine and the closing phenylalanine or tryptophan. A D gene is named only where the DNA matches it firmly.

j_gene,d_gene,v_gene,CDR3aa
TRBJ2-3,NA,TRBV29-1,CSVEGVVGTDTQYF
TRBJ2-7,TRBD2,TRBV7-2,CASSSSSGSGYEQYF
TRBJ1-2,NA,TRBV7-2,CASSFSRDKLGGYTF
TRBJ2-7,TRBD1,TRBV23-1,CASSQSRTGVHEQYF
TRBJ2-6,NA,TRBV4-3,CASSQGTFSGANVLTF
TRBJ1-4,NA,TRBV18,CASSRLPDSGLGEKLFF
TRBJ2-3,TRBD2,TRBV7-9,CASSPPRGGSTDTQYF
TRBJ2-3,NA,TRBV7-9,CASSLERTDTQYF
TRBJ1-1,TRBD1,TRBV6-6,CASNLPDRGNTEAFF
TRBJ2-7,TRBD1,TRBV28,CASRNWGQGANEQYF
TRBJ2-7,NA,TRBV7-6,CASRLGASGTYEQYF
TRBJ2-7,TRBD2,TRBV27,CASSLTSRGYEQYF